Presented here are 3 T cell receptor beta chains from one specimen sequenced in a study of blood T cell repertoires in COVID-19. The assay was immunoSEQ multiplex PCR, and TCRdb's table has in-frame clones only and misses some. The repertoire holds about 170,000 clones, with about four fifths as singletons. The sequencing sample was made of peripheral blood. These receptors were collected from an elderly woman with COVID-19, enrolled during active disease.

The V call is TRBV18, the J call TRBJ2-7; 12 nucleotides align to TRBD2. V shed 0 bases, J shed 2 bases, and the junction held 5 bases outside the gene matches. CDR3 length equals 17 residues. The germline gives CDR1 KGHSH, CDR2 LQKENI. The CDR3 DNA reads as TGTGCCAGCTCACCACCGGCTAGCGGGAGGGTAACCTACGAGCAGTACTTC. Translating gives CASSPPASGRVTYEQYF. Supplemented by reference TRBV18 and TRBJ2-7, the full variable domain reads NAGVMQNPRHLVRRRGQEARLRCSPMKGHSHVYWYRQLPEEGLKFMVYLQKENIIDESGMPKERFSAEFPKEGPSILRIQQVVRGDSAAYFCASSPPASGRVTYEQYFGPGTRLTVT.

This sequence joins TRBV7-9 and TRBJ1-3; D remains unclear. With 5 bases removed from V and 9 bases from J, the gap between germline ends came to 8 bases. Germline CDR1 SEHNR, CDR2 FQNEAQ (reference sequence). The CDR3 has 11 amino acids. The CDR3 is CASSRGGTIYF. The CDR3 DNA reads as TGTGCCAGCAGCCGAGGTGGCACCATATATTTT.

This clone came up a few times. The chain joins TRBV20-1 to TRBJ1-3; 9 positions agree with TRBD1. CDR3 length equals 14 residues. V was pared by 3 bases and J by 4 bases, with 4 bases of the junction left unmatched. Germline V lookup: CDR1 DFQATT, CDR2 SNEGSKA (reference sequence). CDR3 nucleotides: TGCAGTGCTAGTCAACAGGGGGCAGGAAACACCATATATTTT. This translates into CSASQQGAGNTIYF.